This TCR beta chain was identified in a study of shared clonotypes between healthy human individuals. The donors were adults (healthy and HIV-negative) with no recent acute infections or vaccinations. The assay was immunoSEQ multiplex PCR, and TCRdb's table has in-frame clones only and misses some. The top ten clones hold approximately 12% of a sample with more than 200,000 clones, 60% to 70% of them seen once. The receptor's source is a man aged 25-40 years in good health. The sequenced material came from memory CD4+ T cells sorted from blood. The subset is: CD45RA-negative fraction.

The CDR3 bases are TGTGCCAGCAGTTATGGGCAGGGCAGCCAGCCCCAGCATTTT. It codes for CASSYGQGSQPQHF. The gene calls are TRBV6-6 and TRBJ1-5; a weak D match, TRBD1 (5 bases). This CDR3 spans 14 amino acids. The V gene lost 3 bases and the J gene lost 7 bases, with 13 bases spanning the gap. The V gene's germline CDR1 is MNHNY and CDR2 SVGAGI (reference sequence).